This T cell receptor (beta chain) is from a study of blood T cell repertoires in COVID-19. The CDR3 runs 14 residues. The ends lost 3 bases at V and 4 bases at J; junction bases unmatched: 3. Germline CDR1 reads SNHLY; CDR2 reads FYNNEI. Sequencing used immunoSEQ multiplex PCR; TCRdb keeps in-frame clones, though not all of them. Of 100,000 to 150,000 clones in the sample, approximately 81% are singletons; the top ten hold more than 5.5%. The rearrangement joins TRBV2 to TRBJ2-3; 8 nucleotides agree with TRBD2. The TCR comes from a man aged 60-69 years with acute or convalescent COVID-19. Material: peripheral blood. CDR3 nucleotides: TGTGCCAGCAGTGATCGGGGGGGCGCAGATACGCAGTATTTT. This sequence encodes CASSDRGGADTQYF.